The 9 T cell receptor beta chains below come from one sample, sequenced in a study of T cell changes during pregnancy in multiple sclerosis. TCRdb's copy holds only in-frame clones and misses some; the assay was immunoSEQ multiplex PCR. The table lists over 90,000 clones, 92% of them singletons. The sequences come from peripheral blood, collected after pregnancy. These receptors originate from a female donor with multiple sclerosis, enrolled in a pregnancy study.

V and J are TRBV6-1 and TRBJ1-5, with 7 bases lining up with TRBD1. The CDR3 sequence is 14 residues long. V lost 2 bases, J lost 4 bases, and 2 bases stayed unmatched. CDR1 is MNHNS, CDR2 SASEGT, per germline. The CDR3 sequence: CASSESGGNQPQHF. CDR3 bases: TGTGCCAGCAGTGAATCAGGGGGGAATCAGCCCCAGCATTTT.

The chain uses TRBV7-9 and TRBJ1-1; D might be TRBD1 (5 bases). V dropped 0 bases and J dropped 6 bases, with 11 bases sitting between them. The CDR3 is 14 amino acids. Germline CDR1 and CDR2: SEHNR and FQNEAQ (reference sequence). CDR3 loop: CASSLAGRGPEAFF. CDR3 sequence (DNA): TGTGCCAGCAGCTTAGCCGGGAGGGGCCCTGAAGCTTTCTTT.

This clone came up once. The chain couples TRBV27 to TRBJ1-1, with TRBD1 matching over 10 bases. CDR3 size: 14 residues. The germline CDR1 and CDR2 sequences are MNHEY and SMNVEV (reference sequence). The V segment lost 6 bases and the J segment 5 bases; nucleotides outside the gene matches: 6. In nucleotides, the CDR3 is TGTGCCAGCAGCCGGGACAGGGGTGGGACTGAAGCTTTCTTT. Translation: CASSRDRGGTEAFF.

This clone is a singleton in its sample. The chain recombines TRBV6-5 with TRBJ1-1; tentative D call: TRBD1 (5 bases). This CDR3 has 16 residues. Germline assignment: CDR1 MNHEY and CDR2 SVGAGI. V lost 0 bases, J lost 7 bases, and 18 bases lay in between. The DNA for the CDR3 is TGTGCCAGCAGTTACTCGAGTTCTCTAGGTCAGGGTGAAGCTTTCTTT. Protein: CASSYSSSLGQGEAFF.

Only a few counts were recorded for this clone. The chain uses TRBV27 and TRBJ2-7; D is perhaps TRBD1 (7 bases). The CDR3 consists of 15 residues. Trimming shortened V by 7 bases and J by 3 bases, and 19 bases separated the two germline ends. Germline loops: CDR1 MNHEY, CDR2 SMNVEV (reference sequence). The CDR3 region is CASTLRGQGGYEQYF. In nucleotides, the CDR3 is TGTGCCAGCACCCTACGGGGGCAGGGGGGCTACGAGCAGTACTTC.

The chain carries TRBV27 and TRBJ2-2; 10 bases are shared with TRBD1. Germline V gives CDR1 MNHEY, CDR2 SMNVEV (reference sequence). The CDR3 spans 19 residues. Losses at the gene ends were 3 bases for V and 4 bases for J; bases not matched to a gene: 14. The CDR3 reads CASSFLRDRGLLFTGELFF. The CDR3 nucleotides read TGTGCCAGCAGTTTTCTCCGGGACAGGGGTTTGTTGTTCACCGGGGAGCTGTTTTTT.

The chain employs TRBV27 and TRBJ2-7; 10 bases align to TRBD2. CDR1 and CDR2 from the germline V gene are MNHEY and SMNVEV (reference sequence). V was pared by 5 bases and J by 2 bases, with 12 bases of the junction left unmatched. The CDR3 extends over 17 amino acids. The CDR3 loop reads CASSPRTSGFLTYEQYF. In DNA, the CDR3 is TGTGCCAGCAGTCCCCGGACTAGCGGCTTTCTAACCTACGAGCAGTACTTC.

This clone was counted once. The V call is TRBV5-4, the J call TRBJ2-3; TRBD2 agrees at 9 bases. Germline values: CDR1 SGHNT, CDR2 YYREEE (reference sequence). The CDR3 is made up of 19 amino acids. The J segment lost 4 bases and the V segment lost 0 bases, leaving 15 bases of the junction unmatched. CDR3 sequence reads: CASSLARGGRAAGPDTQYF. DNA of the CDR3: TGTGCCAGCAGCTTGGCCAGGGGCGGGAGGGCCGCTGGACCAGATACGCAGTATTTT.

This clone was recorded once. CDR3 loop: CASTGYSYEQYF. The CDR3 nucleotides read TGTGCCAGCACCGGTTACTCCTACGAGCAGTACTTC. This rearrangement joins TRBV2 to TRBJ2-7, with no clear D. The CDR3 extends over 12 amino acids. V was trimmed by 7 bases and J by 0 bases, leaving 7 bases between them. CDR1 and CDR2 (germline): SNHLY, FYNNEI.